What follows is one T cell receptor beta chain and its context. No antigen is known for it. There are no base qualities to consult, and no much larger clone falls within one base. These data originate in a study of T cell responses to AZD1222 COVID-19 vaccine listed by TCRdb under 2021. About the study as a whole: Because spike-specific TCR depth and breadth did not differ between the two schedules, AZD1222 recipients who got a second dose at roughly 4 weeks were pooled with those who got a second dose at roughly 12 weeks. TCR sequencing covered fewer than 250 trial participants: about 210 given two doses of AZD1222 and 26 given two doses of MenACWY control vaccine. Trial participants were enrolled into age subgroups of 18-55, 56-69 and 70-plus years, which contained about 150, 28 and 57 TCR-sequenced participants, respectively.

The CDR3 regions of human TCRbeta chains were subjected to immunosequencing. As for how the authors treated the data: Repertoire TCRs were matched against a reference library of SARS-CoV-2-specific TCRs generated with the MIRA antigen-specificity platform. Breadth meant the fraction of unique TCRs that were SARS-CoV-2-associated, whereas depth meant the fraction of total T cells that were SARS-CoV-2-associated. Using the MIRA data, each spike-specific TCR was assigned both to the spike region to which the TCR was reactive and to a CD4 or CD8 class. Log10-transformed breadth and depth values were compared by one-way ANOVA with Sidak's multiple comparisons tests. As stored in TCRdb, this immuneACCESS dataset retains in-frame rearrangements with V and J assigned. A fraction of the clones does not appear; measured against another copy, unresolved V genes explain less than half of the discrepancy, and the remainder lacks a known reason. Clone size and the V and J calls come from that table; the DNA yielded D and trimming. A total of 110,000 to 150,000 clones appear in this sample, about nine tenths of them only once. Clones ranked in the top ten supply roughly 3.6% of the sample.

From the cysteine up to the phenylalanine, the CDR3 has a length of 12 residues. Only the CDR3 portion is preserved as DNA: 36 bases, with reading frame beginning at the first base. CDR1 is given as SQVTM and CDR2 as ANQGSEA, both from the germline V gene. The germline ends are 6 bases apart after V is trimmed by 5 bases and J by 2 bases. The paper's findings and limits, for the study overall: In the small 56-69-year group, the increase in depth fell short of significance, most likely because of low power. Because no day 14 peak-response samples were available, repertoires were characterized only after the peak T cell response. Participants were mostly white British and included more females than males, and it was suggested by the authors that clonal diversity may have been underestimated. The whole spike protein was spanned by vaccine-associated CD4 TCRs, and dominant responses were seen in regions 160-218 and 743-854. Spike-specific TCR breadth and depth rose significantly after two AZD1222 doses compared with day 0 and with MenACWY recipients. Epitopes outside the regions mutated in the B.1.351 and B.1.1.7 variants were reportedly recognized by nearly half of the unique spike-specific TCRs. Conclusions about previously exposed vaccinees are limited, since just a handful of AZD1222 recipients were seropositive for SARS-CoV-2 at baseline.

The time point label corresponds to: baseline before first vaccination. Samples from vaccinated people were obtained from the UK trials COV001 and COV002, which included a single-blind randomized controlled phase 2/3 trial of AZD1222 (ChAdOx1 nCoV-19) in healthy adults. Trial participant PBMC samples were collected at day 0 and day 28 after the second dose for TCRbeta chain sequencing. The receptor comes from an adult in good health. The sequence links TRBV29-1 to TRBJ1-4; the D gene remains uncertain. The starting material was peripheral blood, obtained on day 0 of AZD1222 vaccination. The nucleotide sequence is TGCAGCGTTTCCGGGACTAATGAAAAACTGTTTTTT. Protein translation: CSVSGTNEKLFF.